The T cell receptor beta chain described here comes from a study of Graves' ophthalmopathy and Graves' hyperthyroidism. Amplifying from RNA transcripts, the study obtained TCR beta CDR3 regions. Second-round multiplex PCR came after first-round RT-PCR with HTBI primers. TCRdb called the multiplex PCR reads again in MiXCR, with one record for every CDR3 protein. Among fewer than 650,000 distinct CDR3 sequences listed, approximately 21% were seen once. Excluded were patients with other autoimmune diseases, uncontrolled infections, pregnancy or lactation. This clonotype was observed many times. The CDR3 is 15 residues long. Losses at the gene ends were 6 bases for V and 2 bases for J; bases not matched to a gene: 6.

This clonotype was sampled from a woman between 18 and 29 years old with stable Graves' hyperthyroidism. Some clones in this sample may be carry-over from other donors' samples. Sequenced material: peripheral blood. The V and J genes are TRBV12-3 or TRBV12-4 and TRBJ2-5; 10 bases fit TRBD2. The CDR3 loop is CASSLTSGAQETQYF. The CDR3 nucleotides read TGTGCCAGCAGCCTAACTAGCGGGGCACAAGAGACCCAGTACTTC.